Presented here are 7 T cell receptor beta chains from one specimen sequenced in a study of blood T cell repertoires in COVID-19. Using immunoSEQ multiplex PCR, the repertoire was profiled, and TCRdb retains in-frame clones only, with some absent. This sample has 200,000 to 300,000 clones; 80% to 90% occur once, and the top ten carry 4% to 5%. Sequences were obtained from peripheral blood. The receptor set was obtained from a man in his 60s with acute or convalescent COVID-19.

The CDR3 loop reads CASGSHSTDTQYF. DNA for the CDR3: TGTGCTAGTGGGTCACATAGCACAGATACGCAGTATTTT. This rearrangement joins TRBV12-5 to TRBJ2-3; no clear D. The CDR3 length is 13 residues. Germline values: CDR1 LGHNT, CDR2 FRNRAP. V was clipped by 6 bases and J by 0 bases, with 7 bases between them.

The V and J genes are TRBV6-5 and TRBJ2-3; 9 bases are shared with TRBD2. The CDR3 covers 16 residues. Germline V gives CDR1 MNHEY, CDR2 SVGAGI. V was clipped by 0 bases and J by 6 bases; unmatched bases: 7. CDR3 nucleotides: TGTGCCAGCAGTTACTCTCTAGCGGGGCCTCGGGATACGCAGTATTTT. Amino acid sequence: CASSYSLAGPRDTQYF.

The genes are TRBV2 and TRBJ1-5; no reliable D call. CDR3 length equals 15 residues. Per germline, CDR1 SNHLY and CDR2 FYNNEI. V lost 6 bases, J lost 0 bases, and 12 bases lay in between. CDR3 amino acids: CASRAREDSNQPQHF. CDR3 bases: TGTGCCAGCAGGGCTAGAGAAGATAGCAATCAGCCCCAGCATTTT.

The chain uses TRBV29-1 and TRBJ1-4; 7 positions agree with TRBD1. Germline assignment: CDR1 SQVTM and CDR2 ANQGSEA. The V and J ends lost 4 bases and 4 bases, in that order; junction bases with no gene match: 6. This CDR3 comprises 14 residues. CDR3 amino acids: CSVGGTADNEKLFF. In DNA, the CDR3 is TGCAGCGTTGGGGGGACAGCGGATAATGAAAAACTGTTTTTT.

The chain links TRBV7-6 to TRBJ2-2; possibly TRBD1 for D (5 bases). CDR1 SGHVS and CDR2 FNYEAQ come from the germline V gene. The CDR3 spans 15 residues. V was trimmed by 2 bases and J by 0 bases, leaving 7 bases between them. CDR3 coding DNA: TGTGCCAGCAGCTTACAGACAGCGAACACCGGGGAGCTGTTTTTT. Its translation: CASSLQTANTGELFF.

The table lists this clone with a count of one. V and J are TRBV7-6 and TRBJ2-3; a possible D gene is TRBD2 (6 bases). Germline CDR1 and CDR2: SGHVS and FNYEAQ. The CDR3 runs 15 residues. V was shortened by 5 bases and J by 4 bases, with 16 bases between the two germline ends. CDR3 bases: TGTGCCAGCAGCCTCCTAGGCGGGAATCCAGATACGCAGTATTTT. Protein sequence: CASSLLGGNPDTQYF.

The chain combines TRBV7-8 with TRBJ2-7, with 9 bases identical to TRBD2. Looked up from germline, CDR1 is SGHVS and CDR2 is FQNEAQ. V shed 7 bases, J shed 5 bases, and the junction held 9 bases outside the gene matches. CDR3 size: 14 residues. The DNA of the CDR3 is TGTGCCAGCACCCGGGGACTAGCCCAAAACGAGCAGTACTTC. This gives the protein CASTRGLAQNEQYF. Full variable domain (remainder filled in from reference TRBV7-8 and TRBJ2-7): GAGVSQSPRYKVAKRGQDVALRCDPISGHVSLFWYQQALGQGPEFLTYFQNEAQLDKSGLPSDRFFAERPEGSVSTLKIQRTQQEDSAVYLCASTRGLAQNEQYFGPGTRLTVT.